A selection of T cell receptor beta chains follows, all from one sample in a study of T cell repertoires in cytomegalovirus infection. TCRdb itself ran the reads through MiXCR, one entry per CDR3 protein. The sample shows under 850,000 distinct CDR3 sequences, roughly 35% of them seen only once. The sample comprised PBMCs. The receptor set was obtained from a human donor in good health (CMV status not recorded). Some clones in this sample may be carry-over from other donors' samples. CDR3s include the opening cysteine and the closing phenylalanine or tryptophan. A D gene is named only where the DNA matches it firmly. Rows give clone size only sometimes, using once, few, many, or a class for an expanded clone.

J: TRBJ2-7; D: .; V: TRBV7-9; size: .; CDR3: CASSITGSLTEQYF; DNA: TGTGCCAGCAGCATCACCGGGTCCCTCACCGAGCAGTACTTC
J: TRBJ2-2; D: TRBD1; V: TRBV5-5; size: .; CDR3: CASSLATGETNTGELFF; DNA: TGTGCCAGCAGCTTGGCAACAGGGGAAACGAACACCGGGGAGCTGTTTTTT
J: TRBJ1-1; D: TRBD1; V: TRBV28; size: .; CDR3: CASSSLGQGAGTEAFF; DNA: TGTGCCAGCAGTTCCCTGGGACAGGGGGCAGGAACTGAAGCTTTCTTT
J: TRBJ1-2; D: .; V: TRBV4-1; size: .; CDR3: CASSQDVERGGYGYTF; DNA: TGCGCCAGCAGCCAAGATGTAGAGAGGGGGGGATATGGCTACACCTTC
J: TRBJ1-1; D: .; V: TRBV6-5; size: once; CDR3: CASRPVGGMGSEAFF; DNA: TGTGCCAGCAGGCCCGTAGGGGGAATGGGGTCTGAAGCTTTCTTT
J: TRBJ2-5; D: .; V: TRBV20-1; size: .; CDR3: CSARPVGLQETQYF; DNA: TGCAGTGCTAGACCAGTCGGGCTCCAAGAGACCCAGTACTTC
J: TRBJ1-2; D: TRBD1; V: TRBV7-6; size: .; CDR3: CASSLARTGDGVYTF; DNA: TGTGCCAGCAGCTTAGCGAGGACAGGGGATGGCGTCTACACCTTC
J: TRBJ1-2; D: .; V: TRBV6-1; size: few; CDR3: CASSEGDDRTYGYTF; DNA: TGTGCCAGCAGTGAAGGTGACGACCGGACTTATGGCTACACCTTC
J: TRBJ2-7; D: TRBD1; V: TRBV24-1; size: few; CDR3: CAPTGGQGYEQYF; DNA: TGTGCCCCCACCGGCGGACAGGGTTACGAGCAGTACTTC
J: TRBJ1-1; D: .; V: TRBV5-5; size: few; CDR3: CASSLWITQGNTEAFF; DNA: TGTGCCAGCAGCTTGTGGATAACTCAGGGGAACACTGAAGCTTTCTTT
J: TRBJ2-1; D: TRBD1; V: TRBV20-1; size: .; CDR3: CSARDTGTGAFNEQFF; DNA: TGCAGTGCTAGAGATACCGGGACAGGGGCTTTCAATGAGCAGTTCTTC
J: TRBJ1-5; D: TRBD1; V: TRBV7-2; size: many; CDR3: CASSLGTGGVQPQHF; DNA: TGTGCCAGCAGCTTAGGGACAGGGGGCGTTCAGCCCCAGCATTTT
J: TRBJ1-5; D: TRBD1; V: TRBV10-2; size: .; CDR3: CASSVAGGQPQHF; DNA: TGCGCCAGCAGTGTTGCAGGGGGTCAGCCCCAGCATTTT
J: TRBJ1-1; D: .; V: TRBV7-2; size: .; CDR3: CASSLERYTYEAFF; DNA: TGTGCCAGCAGCTTAGAAAGATATACCTATGAAGCTTTCTTT
J: TRBJ2-7; D: .; V: TRBV12-5; size: .; CDR3: CASGSVGQSGGEQYF; DNA: TGTGCTAGTGGTTCCGTTGGGCAGTCCGGAGGCGAGCAGTACTTC
J: TRBJ2-3; D: .; V: TRBV20-1; size: .; CDR3: CSAPRTGGFTDTQYF; DNA: TGCAGTGCCCCACGTACAGGCGGGTTCACAGATACGCAGTATTTT
J: TRBJ2-7; D: .; V: TRBV28; size: few; CDR3: CASSLPRDIYYEQYF; DNA: TGTGCCAGCAGTCTCCCCCGGGACATATACTACGAGCAGTACTTC
J: TRBJ1-5; D: .; V: TRBV7-2; size: few; CDR3: CASSSPLEDHQPQHF; DNA: TGTGCCAGCAGCTCCCCACTAGAGGATCATCAGCCCCAGCATTTT
J: TRBJ1-5; D: .; V: TRBV2; size: few; CDR3: CASTSGGDYSNQPQHF; DNA: TGTGCCAGCACATCAGGTGGGGACTATAGCAATCAGCCCCAGCATTTT
J: TRBJ2-3; D: .; V: TRBV27; size: .; CDR3: CASSLSTSRSTDTQYF; DNA: TGTGCCAGCAGTTTATCAACTAGCAGAAGCACAGATACGCAGTATTTT
J: TRBJ1-2; D: .; V: TRBV5-1; size: few; CDR3: CASSYGGRVKSGYGYTF; DNA: TGCGCCAGCAGCTATGGAGGCAGGGTAAAGTCGGGCTATGGCTACACCTTC
J: TRBJ1-4; D: TRBD1; V: TRBV7-2; size: many; CDR3: CASSGDRAENEKLFF; DNA: TGTGCCAGCAGCGGAGACAGGGCCGAAAATGAAAAACTGTTTTTT
J: TRBJ2-7; D: TRBD2; V: TRBV28; size: few; CDR3: CASRDSGRGYEQYF; DNA: TGTGCCAGCAGGGACAGCGGGAGGGGTTACGAGCAGTACTTC
J: TRBJ1-2; D: .; V: TRBV7-9; size: .; CDR3: CASSSEDLLYTF; DNA: TGTGCCAGCAGCTCGGAAGATCTCCTCTACACCTTC
J: TRBJ1-5; D: .; V: TRBV6-2/TRBV6-3; size: few; CDR3: CASSWAGQPQHF; DNA: TGTGCCAGTTCATGGGCTGGGCAGCCCCAGCATTTT
J: TRBJ2-2; D: .; V: TRBV18; size: .; CDR3: CASSPTGQRTGELFF; DNA: TGTGCCAGCTCACCAACAGGACAGCGAACCGGGGAGCTGTTTTTT
J: TRBJ1-1; D: .; V: TRBV15; size: .; CDR3: CATSREVGPGAEAFF; DNA: TGTGCCACCAGCAGAGAAGTTGGGCCGGGGGCTGAAGCTTTCTTT
J: TRBJ1-5; D: TRBD1; V: TRBV7-8; size: .; CDR3: CASSFSGQGGNHPQNF; DNA: TGTGCCAGCAGCTTCTCGGGACAGGGGGGCAATCATCCCCAGAATTTT